This is a list of T cell receptor beta chains from one sample in a study of T cell responses to AZD1222 COVID-19 vaccine. The protocol was immunoSEQ multiplex PCR, while the TCRdb copy is restricted to in-frame clones and leaves out a portion. Among roughly 100,000 clones, roughly 90% were seen once, and the ten largest hold roughly 2.7%. The specimen comprised peripheral blood, sampled on day 0 of AZD1222 vaccination. Receptors originate from an adult in good health. The CDR3 runs from the conserved cysteine through the conserved F or W. D genes are given only for firm matches. Rows may omit the clone size; those that give it use once, few, many or a size class.

TRBV5-1	TRBJ1-1	NA	NA	TGCGCCAGCAGCACCGGAGGCAACACTGAAGCTTTCTTT	CASSTGGNTEAFF
TRBV28	TRBJ1-4	NA	NA	TGTGCCAGCAGTTTTTATGCCGGGGGGGATGAAAAACTGTTTTTT	CASSFYAGGDEKLFF
TRBV5-4	TRBJ1-1	TRBD1	once	TGTGCCAGCAGCGGCCGCCGGGGACAGGGAAACACTGAAGCTTTCTTT	CASSGRRGQGNTEAFF
TRBV5-1	TRBJ1-1	TRBD1	NA	TGCGCCAGCAGCCCCCGACAGGGGGCTTACACTGAAGCTTTCTTT	CASSPRQGAYTEAFF
TRBV2	TRBJ2-7	NA	once	TGTGCCAGCAGTGAGGCTGGGGGATCCTACGAGCAGTACTTC	CASSEAGGSYEQYF
TRBV19	TRBJ1-2	NA	NA	TGTGCCAGTAGTCCAGGAGGGACCAGCTATGGCTACACCTTC	CASSPGGTSYGYTF
TRBV23-1	TRBJ1-2	NA	NA	TGCGCCAGCAGTCAAATGGACGGTTATGGCTACACCTTC	CASSQMDGYGYTF
TRBV2	TRBJ2-1	NA	NA	TGTGCCAGCATAAGGGGGATCTCCTACAATGAGCAGTTCTTC	CASIRGISYNEQFF
TRBV7-8	TRBJ2-3	NA	NA	TGTGCCAGCAGCTTAGACGGGCCTCTCTCCGCAGATACGCAGTATTTT	CASSLDGPLSADTQYF
TRBV7-6	TRBJ1-1	NA	NA	TGTGCCAGCAGCCCCGGATTAGGGAACACTGAAGCTTTCTTT	CASSPGLGNTEAFF
TRBV7-9	TRBJ2-1	TRBD2	NA	TGTGCCAGCAGCTTAGGCTGGCGGGAGGGCCTATACAATGAGCAGTTCTTC	CASSLGWREGLYNEQFF
TRBV4-3	TRBJ2-1	NA	NA	TGCGCCAGCAGCCAAGATAGCTTCCAGAGTCACTTTGAGCAGTTCTTC	CASSQDSFQSHFEQFF
TRBV5-5	TRBJ1-5	NA	NA	TGTGCCAGCAGCTTGGCGGGTTTACCTAGCAATCAGCCCCAGCATTTT	CASSLAGLPSNQPQHF
TRBV15	TRBJ2-3	NA	NA	TGTGCCACCAGCAGAGCGCTTGACTCACTAGGCACAGATACGCAGTATTTT	CATSRALDSLGTDTQYF
TRBV4-1	TRBJ2-4	NA	NA	TGCGCCAGCAGCCAAGAGGTAACCAAAAACATTCAGTACTTC	CASSQEVTKNIQYF
TRBV11-2	TRBJ2-1	TRBD2	NA	TGTGCCAGCAGCTTAGAGCGGGAGGCCTACAATGAGCAGTTCTTC	CASSLEREAYNEQFF
TRBV5-6	TRBJ2-1	TRBD1	NA	TGTGCCAGCAGCTTGTACGACTTAACAGGGGGCAATGAGCAGTTCTTC	CASSLYDLTGGNEQFF
TRBV4-1	TRBJ2-2	NA	NA	TGCGCCAGCAGCCAAGATCAGGGAACGGGATTGAACACCGGGGAGCTGTTTTTT	CASSQDQGTGLNTGELFF
TRBV11-2	TRBJ1-3	NA	NA	TGTGCCAGCAGCGCGACTGGAAACACCATATATTTT	CASSATGNTIYF
TRBV7-9	TRBJ1-6	NA	NA	TGTGCCAGCAGCCCGGACACTAATTCACCCCTCCACTTT	CASSPDTNSPLHF
TRBV5-1	TRBJ1-1	TRBD1	NA	TGCGCCAGCAGGGACAGGGGGCAGTTCACTGAAGCTTTCTTT	CASRDRGQFTEAFF
TRBV11-3	TRBJ1-6	NA	NA	TGTGCCAGCAGCTTAGACTCGGACGGTTCACCCCTCCACTTT	CASSLDSDGSPLHF
TRBV9	TRBJ2-7	NA	NA	TGTGCCAGCAGCGACGGGGGGCGGGTTGGCGAGCAGTACTTC	CASSDGGRVGEQYF
TRBV2	TRBJ1-6	TRBD1	NA	TGTGCCAGCAGTCGGACAGGGGGCGCGACCTATAATTCACCCCTCCACTTT	CASSRTGGATYNSPLHF
TRBV19	TRBJ1-2	NA	NA	TGTGCCAGTAGTAGCCGGACAGCTAACTATGGCTACACCTTC	CASSSRTANYGYTF